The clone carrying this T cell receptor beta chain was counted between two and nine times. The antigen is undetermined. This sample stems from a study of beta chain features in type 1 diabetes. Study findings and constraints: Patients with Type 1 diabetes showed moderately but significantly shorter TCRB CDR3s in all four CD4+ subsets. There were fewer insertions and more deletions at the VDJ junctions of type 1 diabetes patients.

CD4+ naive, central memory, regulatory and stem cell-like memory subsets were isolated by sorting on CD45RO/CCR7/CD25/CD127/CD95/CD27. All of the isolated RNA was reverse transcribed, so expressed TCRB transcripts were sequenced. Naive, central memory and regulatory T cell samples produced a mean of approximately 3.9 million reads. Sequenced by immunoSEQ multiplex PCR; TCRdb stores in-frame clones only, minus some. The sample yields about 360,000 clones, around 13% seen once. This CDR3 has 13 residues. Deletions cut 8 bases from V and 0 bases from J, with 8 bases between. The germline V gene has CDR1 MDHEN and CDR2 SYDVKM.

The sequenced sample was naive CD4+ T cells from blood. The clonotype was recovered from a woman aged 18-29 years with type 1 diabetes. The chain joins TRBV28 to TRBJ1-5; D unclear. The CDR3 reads CASEQFSNQPQHF. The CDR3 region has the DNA TGTGCCAGCGAACAGTTTAGCAATCAGCCCCAGCATTTT.